This T cell receptor beta chain was obtained from a study of CD8 T cells in Susac syndrome. The RNA input was about 0.5 to 1 ug, and it was reverse transcribed with random hexamers. immunoSEQ multiplex PCR amplified TCR beta CDR3 across 54 Vbeta, 13 Jbeta. One entry per CDR3 protein results from TCRdb running MiXCR on the immunoSEQ multiplex PCR reads. The data show 180,000 or so distinct CDR3 sequences, over 85% seen once. V lost 5 bases and J lost 9; bases outside the gene matches: 15. The CDR3 is 17 amino acids. This receptor was identified in a human donor in good health. The source material was CD4+ T cells from PBMCs. The chain links TRBV12-3 or TRBV12-4 to TRBJ1-6, with 8 bases aligning to TRBD1. In DNA form, the CDR3 reads TGTGCCAGCAGTCCCCGCCTTAGCAGGGGGCTCAGTTCACCCCTCCACTTT. Its translation is CASSPRLSRGLSSPLHF.